Each of the 5 T cell receptor beta chains below was sequenced from the same sample in a study of T cell responses to AZD1222 COVID-19 vaccine. Sequencing was performed with immunoSEQ multiplex PCR; in TCRdb, only in-frame clones are kept and a portion is missing. This table holds about 160,000 clones, around 90% found once. This material consisted of peripheral blood, taken on day 0 of MenACWY control vaccination. Receptors were obtained from an adult in good health.

The chain employs TRBV5-1 and TRBJ2-7; the match to TRBD2 covers 7 bases. The CDR3 is 14 residues long. Germline V gene data show CDR1 as SGHRS and CDR2 as YFSETQ. J was trimmed by 2 bases and V by 3 bases; bases with no gene match: 5. CDR3: CASSSPSGTYEQYF. The CDR3 nucleotides are TGCGCCAGCAGCTCCCCTAGCGGTACCTACGAGCAGTACTTC.

The chain joins TRBV11-2 to TRBJ1-5; unclear D gene. There are 14 residues in the CDR3. Deletions cut 1 base from V and 6 bases from J, with 10 bases between. Germline V gene sequence: CDR1 SGHAT, CDR2 FQNNGV. This chain's CDR3 is CASSLAQASQPQHF. The CDR3, as DNA: TGTGCCAGCAGCTTAGCCCAGGCGTCTCAGCCCCAGCATTTT. Variable domain in full (rest from reference TRBV11-2 and TRBJ1-5): EAGVAQSPRYKIIEKRQSVAFWCNPISGHATLYWYQQILGQGPKLLIQFQNNGVVDDSQLPKDRFSAERLKGVDSTLKIQPAKLEDSAVYLCASSLAQASQPQHFGDGTRLSIL.

The chain combines TRBV5-1 with TRBJ2-2; unclear D gene. This CDR3 is built from 16 residues. Germline V lookup: CDR1 SGHRS, CDR2 YFSETQ. Between the trimmed V and J ends, which lost 5 bases and 0 bases, there was a span of 14 bases. The DNA of the CDR3 is TGCGCCAGCAGGGACGGACGGGTTTCGAACACCGGGGAGCTGTTTTTT. Translation gives CASRDGRVSNTGELFF. The variable domain in full, completed from reference TRBV5-1 and TRBJ2-2, reads KAGVTQTPRYLIKTRGQQVTLSCSPISGHRSVSWYQQTPGQGLQFLFEYFSETQRNKGNFPGRFSGRQFSNSRSEMNVSTLELGDSALYLCASRDGRVSNTGELFFGEGSRLTVL.

J is TRBJ1-6 and V is TRBV30; no clear D gene. Germline V gives CDR1 GTSNPN, CDR2 SVGIG (reference sequence). The CDR3 runs 13 residues. Trimming took off 7 bases at V and 5 bases at J, with 12 bases between the two ends. This chain's CDR3 is CALNGGDNSPLHF. As DNA, the CDR3 is TGTGCCTTAAACGGTGGCGATAATTCACCCCTCCACTTT.

The chain combines TRBV7-9 with TRBJ1-1; D is unresolved. Germline V gene sequence: CDR1 SEHNR, CDR2 FQNEAQ (reference sequence). V lost 1 base and J 3 bases, leaving 9 bases between the germline ends. The CDR3 is 14 residues long. CDR3 protein: CASSLGQVDTEAFF. The DNA of the CDR3 is TGTGCCAGCAGCTTAGGGCAGGTGGACACTGAAGCTTTCTTT.